This TCR beta chain was documented in a study of tumor-infiltrating lymphocytes in primary liver carcinoma. In its sample, this clonotype was seen many times. Unsorted bulk tissue (about 18-30 mg) underwent RNA and DNA co-extraction. Production of TCR beta cDNA used approximately 0.55 ug total RNA together with a constant-region primer. Slightly modified ARM-PCR with three nested multiplex PCR rounds yielded TCR beta libraries. TCRdb passed the multiplex PCR reads through MiXCR, listing each CDR3 protein once. The sample lists roughly 120,000 distinct CDR3 sequences, 50% to 80% occurring once. The TCR was taken from a woman aged 55-70 years with primary liver carcinoma and hepatitis B virus infection. The sample comprised liver tumor tissue from sampling region 3. Subset denoted: tumor region T3, left-lateral pole.

The CDR3 reads CASSSNRGAFF. DNA of the CDR3: TGTGCCAGCAGTAGTAACAGGGGAGCTTTCTTT. The rearrangement joins TRBV12-3 or TRBV12-4 to TRBJ1-1; TRBD1 matches at 7 bases. CDR3 length: 11 residues. Losses at the gene ends were 5 bases for V and 10 bases for J; bases not matched to a gene: 4.